One T cell receptor (beta chain) is described in this entry. Its matching antigen is unknown. Unexposed donor CD4+ T cells date from about 2010-2018, before the COVID-19 pandemic. Isolation of CD4+ T cells took place after around eleven days in culture. As cell numbers allowed, unexposed-donor CD4+ T cells faced SARS-CoV-2 S/N and four cold-coronavirus spikes. V lost 4 bases to trimming and J lost 3 bases, with 14 bases between them. The CDR3 runs 15 residues. The V gene's germline CDR1 is SGHNT and CDR2 YYREEE (reference sequence). The sample comes from a study of CD4 T cells in relation to SARS-CoV-2 and coronaviruses. Sequenced by immunoSEQ multiplex PCR; TCRdb stores in-frame clones only, minus some. Of 20,000 to 25,000 clones in the sample, about 79% were seen once.

Sequencing used CD4+ T cells from PBMCs, cultured in vitro. This TCR was recovered from a human donor in good health. The chain uses TRBV5-4 and TRBJ1-3; D gene uncertain. This CDR3 is CASSPSLNFGNTIYF. The CDR3 region has the DNA TGTGCCAGCAGCCCATCCTTGAATTTTGGAAACACCATATATTTT.